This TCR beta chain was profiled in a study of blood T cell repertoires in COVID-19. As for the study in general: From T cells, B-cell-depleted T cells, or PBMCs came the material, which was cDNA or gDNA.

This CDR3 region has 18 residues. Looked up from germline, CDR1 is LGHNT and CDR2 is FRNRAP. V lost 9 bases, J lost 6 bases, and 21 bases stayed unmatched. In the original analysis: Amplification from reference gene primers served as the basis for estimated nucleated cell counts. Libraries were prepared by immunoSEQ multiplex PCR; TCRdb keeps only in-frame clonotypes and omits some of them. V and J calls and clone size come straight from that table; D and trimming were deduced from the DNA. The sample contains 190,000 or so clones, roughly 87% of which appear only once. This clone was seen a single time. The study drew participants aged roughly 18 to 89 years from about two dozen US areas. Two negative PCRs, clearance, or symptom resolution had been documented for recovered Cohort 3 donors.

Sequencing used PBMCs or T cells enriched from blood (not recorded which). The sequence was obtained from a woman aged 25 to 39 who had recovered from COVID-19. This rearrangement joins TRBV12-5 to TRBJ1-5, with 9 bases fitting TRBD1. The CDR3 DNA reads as TGTGCTAGCGACACGGGGACAGGGACAATAAGTGCGAGTCAGCCCCAGCATTTT. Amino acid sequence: CASDTGTGTISASQPQHF.